The 9 T cell receptor beta chains presented below share a single source sample, sequenced in a study of regulatory T cells in long-lasting Graves disease. Time point: newly diagnosed GD, antithyroid drugs for less than 3 months. From RNA extracted from PBMCs, the TCR library was made. Construction of TCR beta libraries relied on iRepertoire HTBI primers and on Arm-PCR targeting CDR3 regions. TCRdb itself ran the multiplex PCR reads through MiXCR, one entry per CDR3 protein. The sample has 350,000 to 500,000 distinct CDR3 sequences; 12% to 15% are singletons. Separately, the same data were catalogued under a study of T cells in Graves' hyperthyroidism and ophthalmopathy.

The sample consisted of peripheral blood mononuclear cells (PBMCs), taken at new diagnosis, from a patient treated with antithyroid drugs. The receptors derive from a woman in her forties or fifties with Graves disease.

The chain has TRBV10-3 and TRBJ1-2, with D possibly being TRBD1 (6 bases). The germline CDR1 and CDR2 sequences are ENHRY and SYGVKD. Between the trimmed V and J ends, which lost 5 bases and 1 base, there was a span of 11 bases. The CDR3 contains 14 residues. CDR3 residues: CAISSGTNNYGYTF. CDR3 sequence (DNA): TGTGCCATCAGTTCCGGGACAAATAACTATGGCTACACCTTC.

Concerning this clonotype itself: A read error may be the cause here, since a much bigger clone is one base away. The chain is built from TRBV10-2 and TRBJ2-3, with D perhaps TRBD1 (6 bases). The CDR3 length is 14 residues. Germline assignment: CDR1 WSHSY and CDR2 SAAADI. Trimming left V 9 bases short and J 2 bases short, with 15 bases between. The CDR3 region is CASKGDKYTDTQYF. The CDR3 DNA follows: TGCGCCAGTAAGGGGGACAAGTACACAGATACGCAGTATTTT.

This clonotype appeared many times. This sequence joins TRBV5-8 and TRBJ2-3; the D call may be TRBD1 or TRBD2 (7 bases each). The CDR3 contains 15 residues. CDR1 is SGHTS and CDR2 is YDEGEE in the germline V gene. The V gene lost 4 bases and the J gene lost 2 bases, with 14 bases spanning the gap. The chain's CDR3 is CASSGGDSDTDTQYF. The DNA of the CDR3 is TGTGCCAGCAGCGGGGGGGACAGTGACACAGATACGCAGTATTTT.

As for this clonotype: At one of its ends the junction is not consistent with the germline gene, which may arise from a read error. J is TRBJ2-7 and V is TRBV6-1; either TRBD1 or TRBD2 may fit D (5 bases each). CDR3 length equals 11 residues. Germline lookup yields CDR1 MNHNS and CDR2 SASEGT. CDR3: CASSQGQGENF. The CDR3 nucleotides read TGTGCCAGCAGTCAAGGACAAGGGGAGAACTTC.

This clonotype was detected many times. The chain employs TRBV5-5 and TRBJ1-2, with D tentatively TRBD1 (6 bases). Germline CDR1 reads SGHKS; CDR2 reads YYEKEE (reference sequence). The CDR3 extends over 12 amino acids. Trimming removed 7 bases from V and 7 bases from J, with 14 bases in between. The CDR3 spells CASFGGASGYTF. In nucleotides, the CDR3 is TGTGCCAGCTTCGGGGGGGCGAGTGGCTACACCTTC.

This clonotype came up a few times. The chain employs TRBV4-2 and TRBJ2-7, with D perhaps given as TRBD1 or TRBD2 (5 bases each). The CDR3 covers 13 residues. CDR1 is LGHNA and CDR2 is YNFKEQ in the germline V gene. V dropped 1 base and J dropped 10 bases, with 14 bases sitting between them. The CDR3 DNA is TGTGCCAGCAGCCAAGTGAACGAGGGACCTCAGTACTTC. This codes for CASSQVNEGPQYF.

This clonotype was seen at least ten times. V usage is TRBV2 and J usage is TRBJ2-2, with D tentatively TRBD2 (6 bases). The CDR3 spans 13 residues. V was shortened by 10 bases and J by 3 bases, with 12 bases between the two germline ends. Germline CDR1 SNHLY, CDR2 FYNNEI. The CDR3 region has the DNA TGTGCCATTGTTACTAGCTACACCGGGGAGCTGTTTTTT. This translates into CAIVTSYTGELFF.

This clonotype was seen at least ten times. The V call is TRBV28, the J call TRBJ2-7, with D tentatively TRBD1 (7 bases). V lost 5 bases and J lost 7, with 21 bases in between. From germline, CDR1 is MDHEN and CDR2 SYDVKM. CDR3 size: 15 residues. CDR3: CASSAGQTLGREQYF. The CDR3 DNA follows: TGTGCCAGCAGTGCGGGACAGACCCTTGGTAGGGAGCAGTACTTC.

Turning to this clonotype: The final CDR3 position lacks the conserved phenylalanine or tryptophan, pointing to a likely read error. This chain connects TRBV5-8 to TRBJ1-5; possible D gene TRBD1, 6 bases. The CDR3 runs 14 residues. CDR1 and CDR2 from the germline V gene are SGHTS and YDEGEE. CDR3 loop: CASRRTAGDQPQHL. CDR3 sequence (DNA): TGTGCCAGCAGGAGGACAGCTGGTGATCAGCCGCAGCATCTT.